This TCR beta chain was retrieved from a study of cytomegalovirus exposure and HLA in healthy donors. The PCR contained 60 Vbeta and 13 Jbeta primers. Only in-frame clones appear in the TCRdb table, and some are missing; sequencing was by immunoSEQ multiplex PCR. Here the sample table reports around 100,000 clones. Germline V gives CDR1 KGHSH, CDR2 LQKENI. V was clipped by 3 bases and J by 4 bases, with 15 bases between them. The CDR3 runs 15 residues. The TCR comes from a man in his forties or fifties in good health and CMV-seronegative. The genes are TRBV18 and TRBJ2-5; unclear D gene. The sample comprised PBMCs. The CDR3: CASSPDLGMAETQYF. CDR3 sequence (DNA): TGTGCCAGCTCACCCGATCTGGGCATGGCAGAGACCCAGTACTTC.